The 28 T cell receptor beta chains presented below share a single source sample, sequenced in a study of cytomegalovirus exposure and HLA in healthy donors. Primers included in the PCR were 60 Vbeta and 13 Jbeta primers. TCRdb's table, derived via immunoSEQ multiplex PCR, lists solely in-frame clones and lacks some. The sample includes roughly 160,000 clones, about 72% of them seen just once. The sample comprised PBMCs. The receptors here all came from a man younger than 40 in good health and CMV-seropositive.

The rearrangement uses TRBV28 and TRBJ1-2; D possibly corresponds to TRBD1 (6 bases). CDR1 MDHEN and CDR2 SYDVKM come from the germline V gene. V lost 1 base to trimming and J lost 6 bases, with 12 bases between them. The CDR3 loop spans 14 amino acids. CDR3 amino acids: CASSLFGGAHGYTF. The CDR3 coding sequence is TGTGCCAGCAGTTTATTCGGGGGGGCTCATGGCTACACCTTC.

The V gene is TRBV2, the J gene TRBJ2-1; 10 bases match TRBD2. V lost 2 bases, J lost 9 bases, and 7 bases stayed unmatched. The germline V gene encodes CDR1 SNHLY and CDR2 FYNNEI. The CDR3 totals 15 residues. The CDR3 here is CASSEPLAGVFEQFF. The CDR3 DNA reads TGTGCCAGCAGTGAACCGCTAGCGGGGGTTTTTGAGCAGTTCTTC.

A word on this clone: One junction end does not reproduce the germline sequence, and a read error may be involved. The chain links TRBV4-3 to TRBJ1-6, with D possibly matching TRBD1 (6 bases). In germline, CDR1 is LGHNA, CDR2 YSLEER. This CDR3 contains 15 residues. CDR3 bases: TGCGCCAGCAGCCGAACAGGGAACTATAGTTCACCCCTCCACTTT. This codes for CASSRTGNYSSPLHF.

The chain has TRBV7-9 and TRBJ1-5; 7 bases are a match to TRBD1. Germline assignment: CDR1 SEHNR and CDR2 FQNEAQ (reference sequence). Trimming took 5 bases from V and 6 from J; bases not matched to a gene: 10. CDR3 length: 15 residues. The CDR3 protein is CASSRDRVGSQPQHF. The CDR3 DNA sequence: TGTGCCAGCAGCCGCGACAGGGTGGGGAGTCAGCCCCAGCATTTT.

V and J are TRBV6-5 and TRBJ2-1, with TRBD1 matching over 8 bases. The ends lost 0 bases at V and 7 bases at J; junction bases unmatched: 2. The CDR3 runs 14 residues. Germline V CDR1 and CDR2: MNHEY, SVGAGI. The CDR3 protein is CASSYSQGANEQFF. In DNA, the CDR3 is TGTGCCAGCAGTTACTCGCAGGGGGCTAATGAGCAGTTCTTC.

This clone showed up just a few times. The rearrangement uses TRBV5-1 and TRBJ2-3; unclear D gene. Looked up from germline, CDR1 is SGHRS and CDR2 is YFSETQ. The CDR3 extends over 15 amino acids. V was clipped by 2 bases and J by 0 bases, with 10 bases between them. For the CDR3, the DNA is TGCGCCAGCAGCTTTCTGGCAGATAGCACAGATACGCAGTATTTT. It codes for CASSFLADSTDTQYF.

The chain carries TRBV11-2 and TRBJ2-3, with 9 bases fitting TRBD1. Germline CDR1 reads SGHAT; CDR2 reads FQNNGV. The CDR3 has 14 residues. V shed 4 bases and J 3 bases; nucleotides not matched to a gene: 2. The DNA of the CDR3 is TGTGCCAGCAGCTCAGGACAGGGGACAGATACGCAGTATTTT. It specifies CASSSGQGTDTQYF.

The chain employs TRBV10-2 and TRBJ1-5; 7 nucleotides line up with TRBD1. This CDR3 has 13 amino acids. Germline V lookup: CDR1 WSHSY, CDR2 SAAADI. With V trimmed by 6 bases and J by 8 bases, 7 bases remained unmatched. The CDR3 here is CASSAHRGEPQHF. The CDR3 DNA reads TGCGCCAGCAGCGCCCACAGGGGTGAGCCCCAGCATTTT.

The chain combines TRBV6-4 with TRBJ1-6; D gene ambiguous. Per the germline V gene, CDR1 is MRHNA and CDR2 is SNTAGT. The CDR3 contains 16 residues. V was shortened by 2 bases and J by 2 bases, with 10 bases between the two germline ends. CDR3 in DNA: TGTGCCAGCAGTGACACCGGACTCGCCTATAATTCACCCCTCCACTTT. This codes for CASSDTGLAYNSPLHF.

In its sample, this clone was seen once. The gene calls are TRBV15 and TRBJ1-5; D is unclear. Germline V gene sequence: CDR1 LNHNV, CDR2 YYDKDF (reference sequence). The CDR3 extends over 14 amino acids. Trimming removed 1 base from V and 6 bases from J, with 10 bases in between. CDR3 in DNA: TGTGCCACCAGCAGAGTGGCCGGACTTCAGCCCCAGCATTTT. It encodes CATSRVAGLQPQHF.

This clone was detected a few times. The chain is built from TRBV13 and TRBJ2-7, with 11 bases identical to TRBD2. CDR1 and CDR2 (germline): PRHDT, FYEKMQ (reference sequence). CDR3 length equals 19 residues. V gave up 5 bases and J gave up 4 bases; unmatched junction bases: 19. CDR3 in amino acids: CASSPPTPSLAGGVYEQYF. For the CDR3, the DNA is TGTGCCAGCAGCCCACCCACCCCTTCGCTAGCGGGGGGCGTATACGAGCAGTACTTC.

V and J are TRBV6-6 and TRBJ1-6; 10 nucleotides match TRBD1. Trimming cost V 6 bases and J 12 bases; bases outside gene matches: 14. The germline gives CDR1 MNHNY, CDR2 SVGAGI (reference sequence). The CDR3 is made up of 16 amino acids. CDR3 region: CASRMAGQGPRGPLHF. As DNA, the CDR3 is TGTGCCAGCAGGATGGCGGGACAGGGGCCCCGGGGACCCCTCCACTTT.

This clone was seen a single time. This chain joins TRBV6-1 and TRBJ1-1, with D maybe TRBD1 (6 bases). This CDR3 comprises 15 residues. Germline-derived CDR1 and CDR2 are MNHNS and SASEGT. V was trimmed by 5 bases and J by 2 bases, leaving 15 bases between them. CDR3 in DNA: TGTGCCAGCAGTCACCGACAGGTTACAAACACTGAAGCTTTCTTT. It specifies CASSHRQVTNTEAFF.

The chain carries TRBV13 and TRBJ1-4; unclear D gene. The CDR3 totals 16 residues. Trimming removed 7 bases at V and 8 bases at J, with 23 bases between. The V gene's germline CDR1 is PRHDT and CDR2 FYEKMQ (reference sequence). The CDR3 here is CASKRRQIPLREKLFF. In nucleotides, the CDR3 is TGTGCCAGCAAACGGCGGCAGATTCCCCTACGGGAAAAACTGTTTTTT.

CDR3 sequence: CATSRDGGEGTDTQYF. Here the CDR3 DNA reads TGTGCCACCAGCAGAGATGGGGGGGAGGGAACAGATACGCAGTATTTT. The genes are TRBV15 and TRBJ2-3, with 7 positions matching TRBD2. The CDR3 spans 16 residues. J was trimmed by 3 bases and V by 0 bases; bases with no gene match: 6. CDR1 and CDR2 (germline): LNHNV, YYDKDF (reference sequence).

V usage is TRBV7-6 and J usage is TRBJ2-2; D is undetermined. The length of the CDR3 is 13 residues. Trimming pared 5 bases from V and 6 bases from J, leaving 10 bases between. Germline CDR1 and CDR2: SGHVS and FNYEAQ. Here the CDR3 DNA reads TGTGCCAGCAGCCCACTGAAATCCGGGGAGCTGTTTTTT. It translates to CASSPLKSGELFF.

J is TRBJ2-5 and V is TRBV7-6; 8 bases are a match to TRBD2. Germline V gene data show CDR1 as SGHVS and CDR2 as FNYEAQ. CDR3 size: 15 residues. Trimming cost V 1 base and J 5 bases; bases outside gene matches: 6. The DNA of the CDR3 is TGTGCCAGCAGCTTAGAATACCGGGGGGGGGAGACCCAGTACTTC. It is translated as CASSLEYRGGETQYF.

The V call is TRBV28, the J call TRBJ1-4, with TRBD1 identical over 7 bases. The J segment lost 4 bases and the V segment lost 5 bases, leaving 4 bases of the junction unmatched. Germline assignment: CDR1 MDHEN and CDR2 SYDVKM. This CDR3 comprises 14 residues. CDR3 nucleotides: TGTGCCAGCAGTATAACAGGGGTTAATGAAAAACTGTTTTTT. Amino acids: CASSITGVNEKLFF.

The table lists this clone with a count of one. The chain has TRBV9 and TRBJ2-7, with 10 bases matching TRBD2. This CDR3 contains 14 residues. CDR1 SGDLS and CDR2 YYNGEE come from the germline V gene. Trimming took 3 bases from V and 3 from J; bases not matched to a gene: 3. CDR3 DNA: TGTGCCAGCAGCGGTGGGACTAGCGTCTACGAGCAGTACTTC. Encoded protein: CASSGGTSVYEQYF.

The rearrangement uses TRBV4-1 and TRBJ1-5; 8 positions match TRBD1. V lost 1 base to trimming and J lost 0 bases; unmatched junction nucleotides: 2. CDR3 length: 16 amino acids. Germline V gives CDR1 MGHRA, CDR2 YSYEKL. CDR3 sequence reads: CASSQAGTGSNQPQHF. The CDR3 coding sequence is TGCGCCAGCAGCCAAGCCGGGACAGGTAGCAATCAGCCCCAGCATTTT.

This chain links TRBV6-1 with TRBJ2-7; tentative D call: TRBD1 (5 bases). The V end lost 6 bases, the J end lost 0 bases, and 15 bases lay between the germline ends. This CDR3 contains 15 residues. Germline lookup yields CDR1 MNHNS and CDR2 SASEGT. CDR3 bases: TGTGCCAGCAGCCCAGGGCAGGGCTACTCCTACGAGCAGTACTTC. Translating gives CASSPGQGYSYEQYF.

This clone was picked up one time. This chain links TRBV6-1 with TRBJ2-1, with D uncertain. The V gene lost 7 bases and the J gene lost 5 bases, with 9 bases spanning the gap. The CDR3 is 12 amino acids. The V gene's germline CDR1 is MNHNS and CDR2 SASEGT. CDR3: CASTLYDNEQFF. CDR3 sequence (DNA): TGTGCCAGCACCCTATATGACAATGAGCAGTTCTTC.

The CDR3 DNA sequence: TGTGCCAGCAGCTTTGGGGCGGATGGCTACACCTTC. Protein sequence: CASSFGADGYTF. This chain joins TRBV5-5 and TRBJ1-2; D is possibly TRBD1 (5 bases). V was shortened by 2 bases and J by 6 bases, with 8 bases between the two germline ends. The length of the CDR3 is 12 residues. Germline V gene lookup returns CDR1 SGHKS and CDR2 YYEKEE (reference sequence).

The chain is built from TRBV28 and TRBJ1-4, with D tentatively TRBD1 (5 bases). This CDR3 spans 15 amino acids. The germline CDR1 and CDR2 sequences are MDHEN and SYDVKM. With 6 bases removed from V and 0 bases from J, the gap between germline ends came to 11 bases. This CDR3 reads CASRPLTATNEKLFF. The DNA of the CDR3 is TGTGCCAGCAGACCATTGACAGCAACTAATGAAAAACTGTTTTTT.

CDR3 sequence reads: CAISDRAGGSYEQYF. The CDR3 DNA reads TGTGCCATCAGTGACAGGGCAGGTGGTTCCTACGAGCAGTACTTC. This chain connects TRBV10-3 to TRBJ2-7, with a weak D call TRBD1 (5 bases). The germline CDR1 and CDR2 sequences are ENHRY and SYGVKD. The CDR3 runs 15 residues. V lost 3 bases to trimming and J lost 1 base, with 13 bases between them.

Note on this clone: Relative to the germline gene, one junction end is altered; a read error may explain this. The J gene is TRBJ1-1, the V gene TRBV29-1; 7 bases match TRBD1. This CDR3 has 12 residues. Germline lookup yields CDR1 SQVTM and CDR2 ANQGSEA. CDR3 loop: CSVSGQFTEVFF. The CDR3 nucleotides are TGCAGCGTTTCGGGACAGTTCACTGAAGTTTTCTTT.

CDR3: CASSQGDGRPQHF. The CDR3 DNA sequence: TGTGCCAGCAGCCAAGGAGACGGGAGGCCCCAGCATTTT. This chain connects TRBV14 to TRBJ1-5; D gene uncertain. CDR1 is SGHDN, CDR2 FVKESK, per germline. V was shortened by 1 base and J by 9 bases, with 10 bases between the two germline ends. This CDR3 is 13 amino acids long.

This clone has a handful of counts. The same CDR3 is also encoded by other DNA sequences in this sample. This sequence joins TRBV19 and TRBJ2-7; D may be TRBD1 (5 bases). Germline V gene sequence: CDR1 LNHDA, CDR2 SQIVND (reference sequence). This CDR3 has 12 amino acids. V lost 3 bases, J lost 4 bases, and 7 bases lay in between. CDR3 in DNA: TGTGCCAGTAGTATTCAGGGATACGAGCAGTACTTC. It specifies CASSIQGYEQYF.